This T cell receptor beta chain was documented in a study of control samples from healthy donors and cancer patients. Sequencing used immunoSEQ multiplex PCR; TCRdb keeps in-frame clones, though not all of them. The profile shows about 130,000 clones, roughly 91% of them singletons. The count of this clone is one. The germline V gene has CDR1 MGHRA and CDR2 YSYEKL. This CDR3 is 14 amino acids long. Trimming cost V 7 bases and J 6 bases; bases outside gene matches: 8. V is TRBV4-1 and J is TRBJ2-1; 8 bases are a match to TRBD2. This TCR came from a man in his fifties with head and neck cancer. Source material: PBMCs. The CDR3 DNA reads TGCGCCAGCACCGCAGCGGGAGCGGGCAATGAGCAGTTCTTC. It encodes CASTAAGAGNEQFF.